This TCR beta chain emerged from a study of regulatory T cells in long-lasting Graves disease. CDR3 length: 12 amino acids. The germline V gene has CDR1 SQVTM and CDR2 ANQGSEA. V gave up 1 base and J gave up 11 bases, with 14 bases separating them. In the case of this clonotype: Its antigen is undetermined.

TCR beta libraries were built with iRepertoire HTBI primers and Arm-PCR of CDR3 regions. Original analysis: Samples jointly harbored about 62 TRBV and about 14 TRBJ segments. TCRdb reprocessed the multiplex PCR reads via MiXCR and lists one record per CDR3 protein. The V and J calls shown here were made by TCRdb, not taken from the authors' results. The sample includes 300,000 to 500,000 distinct CDR3 sequences, more than 20% of them seen just once. Time point described: persistent/refractory GD, antithyroid drugs over 5 years with positive TRAb. The TCR library used RNA extracted from PBMCs. Study-wide results and caveats: The study examined only peripheral blood, not thyroid tissue. Persistent Graves' patients showed reduced TCR diversity versus newly diagnosed patients.

The TCR originated in a female donor with Graves disease. This chain joins TRBV29-1 and TRBJ1-1, with D perhaps TRBD1 (5 bases). The sequencing used peripheral blood mononuclear cells (PBMCs), collected when the disease was refractory, from a patient treated with antithyroid drugs. The CDR3 region has the DNA TGCAGCGTTGAAGCGGGGGGTCCGGCGGCTTTCTTT. Amino acids: CSVEAGGPAAFF.